A selection of T cell receptor beta chains follows, all from one sample in a study of blood T cell repertoires in COVID-19. Sequencing used immunoSEQ multiplex PCR; TCRdb keeps in-frame clones, though not all of them. This sample carries 200,000 to 250,000 clones, 85% to 90% of them seen once, and the ten largest clones take approximately 2.6%. The sample comprised peripheral blood. Receptors were obtained from a woman between 55 and 75 years old with acute or convalescent COVID-19. Each CDR3 is given with its conserved first and last residue. D genes are given only for firm matches. Expanded clones are given a class, and other clones once, few, many or no size at all.

>TRBV6-1|-|TRBJ2-7|TRBD2
TGTGCCAGCAGTGAACACTTTACTAGCGGGGAATCCTACGAGCAGTACTTC
CASSEHFTSGESYEQYF
>TRBV19|-|TRBJ2-2|TRBD2
TGTGCCAGTAGGATTAGCGGGGGGGTTAACACCGGGGAGCTGTTTTTT
CASRISGGVNTGELFF
>TRBV4-2|-|TRBJ2-2|TRBD2
TGTGCCAGCAGCCTAGACTCTTTTAGCGGGGGGGGCACCGGGGAGCTGTTTTTT
CASSLDSFSGGGTGELFF
>TRBV21-1|-|TRBJ2-3|-
TGTGCCAGCAGCCCTCCCTGGACTAGCACAGATACGCAGTATTTT
CASSPPWTSTDTQYF
>TRBV5-4|-|TRBJ1-1|-
TGTGCCAGCAGCCCGGGGAGGCGGCAGGTGAACACTGAAGCTTTCTTT
CASSPGRRQVNTEAFF
>TRBV5-4|-|TRBJ2-7|TRBD2
TGTGCCAGCAGCTTAGCGGGACTGAGGGGAGGCGAGCAGTACTTC
CASSLAGLRGGEQYF
>TRBV19|few|TRBJ1-2|TRBD1
TGTGCCAGTAGTATTTCGGGCAGGGGGCGATTTGGCTACACCTTC
CASSISGRGRFGYTF
>TRBV7-2|-|TRBJ2-1|TRBD2
TGTGCCAGCAAAACTAGCGGGGGGGTATACAATGAGCAGTTCTTC
CASKTSGGVYNEQFF
>TRBV9|-|TRBJ2-5|TRBD2
TGTGCCAGCAGCGCCCGGGGTAGCGGGTTGCTTCAAGAGACCCAGTACTTC
CASSARGSGLLQETQYF
>TRBV20-1|-|TRBJ1-2|-
TGCAGTGCTAGTATGGGGGCAGCCTATGGCTACACCTTC
CSASMGAAYGYTF
>TRBV5-4|-|TRBJ2-2|TRBD1
TGTGCCAGCAGCGTGGGACAGGGGGCTTCCGGGGAGCTGTTTTTT
CASSVGQGASGELFF
>TRBV6-5|-|TRBJ1-6|TRBD1
TGTGCCAGCCAGGGGGCGGAGGGGAACGATTCACCCCTCCACTTT
CASQGAEGNDSPLHF
>TRBV28|-|TRBJ2-1|TRBD1
TGTGCAAGTGGGGATTACCCGATCGGGACAGGGGTCGGCAATGAGCAGTTCTTC
CASGDYPIGTGVGNEQFF
>TRBV12-2|-|TRBJ1-2|-
TGTGCAAGTCGCTTAGATTGGAGAGGGTATGGCTACACCTTC
CASRLDWRGYGYTF
>TRBV4-1|-|TRBJ2-1|TRBD1
TGCGCCAGCAGCCGAGAGAGGGGACAGAAACTTTACAATGAGCAGTTCTTC
CASSRERGQKLYNEQFF
>TRBV18|-|TRBJ1-6|TRBD1
TGTGCCAGCTCACCACCGATTACCGGGACAGTTAATTCACCCCTCCACTTT
CASSPPITGTVNSPLHF
>TRBV6-2/TRBV6-3|-|TRBJ2-1|TRBD1
TGTGCCAGCAGTACGGGGACAGGGAGGAATGAGCAGTTCTTC
CASSTGTGRNEQFF
>TRBV18|-|TRBJ2-7|TRBD1
TGTGCCAGCTCACCCACAGGGGATAACGAGCAGTACTTC
CASSPTGDNEQYF
>TRBV27|-|TRBJ1-1|TRBD1
TGTGCCAGCAGCGGACAGGGGGGGGTAGCTTTCTTT
CASSGQGGVAFF
>TRBV7-9|-|TRBJ1-6|-
TGTGCCAGCAGCTTAGGGACAGTTAATTCACCCCTCCACTTT
CASSLGTVNSPLHF